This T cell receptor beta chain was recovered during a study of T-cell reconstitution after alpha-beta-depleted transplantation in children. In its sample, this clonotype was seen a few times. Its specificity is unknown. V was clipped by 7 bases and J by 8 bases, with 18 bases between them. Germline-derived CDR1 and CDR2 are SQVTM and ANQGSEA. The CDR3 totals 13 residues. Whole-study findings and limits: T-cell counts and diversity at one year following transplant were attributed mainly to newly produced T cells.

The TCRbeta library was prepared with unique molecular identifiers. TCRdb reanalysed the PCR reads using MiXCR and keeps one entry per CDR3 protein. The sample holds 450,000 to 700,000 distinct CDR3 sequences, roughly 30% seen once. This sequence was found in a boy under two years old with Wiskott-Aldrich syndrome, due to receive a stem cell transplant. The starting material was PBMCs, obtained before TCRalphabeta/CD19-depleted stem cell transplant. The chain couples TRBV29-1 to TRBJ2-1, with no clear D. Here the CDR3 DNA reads TGCAGCGCAATCGGCCTAGTAGACCATGAGCAGTTCTTC. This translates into CSAIGLVDHEQFF.